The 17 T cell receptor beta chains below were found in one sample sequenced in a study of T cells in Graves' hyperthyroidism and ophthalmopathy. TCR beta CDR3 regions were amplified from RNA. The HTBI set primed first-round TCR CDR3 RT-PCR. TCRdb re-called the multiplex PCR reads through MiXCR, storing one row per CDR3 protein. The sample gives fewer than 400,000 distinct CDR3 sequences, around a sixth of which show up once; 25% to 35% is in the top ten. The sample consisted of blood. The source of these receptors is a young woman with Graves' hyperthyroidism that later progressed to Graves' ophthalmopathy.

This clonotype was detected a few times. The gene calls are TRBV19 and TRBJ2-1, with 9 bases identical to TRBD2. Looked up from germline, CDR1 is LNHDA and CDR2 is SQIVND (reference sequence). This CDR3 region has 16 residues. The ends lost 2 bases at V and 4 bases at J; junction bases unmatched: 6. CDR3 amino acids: CASSIPGTSTYNEQFF. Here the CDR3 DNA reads TGTGCCAGTAGTATACCCGGGACTAGCACGTACAATGAGCAGTTCTTC.

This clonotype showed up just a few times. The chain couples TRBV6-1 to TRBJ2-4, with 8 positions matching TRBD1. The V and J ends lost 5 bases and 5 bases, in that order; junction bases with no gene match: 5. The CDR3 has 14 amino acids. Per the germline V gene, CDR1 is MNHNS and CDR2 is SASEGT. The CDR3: CASSLTGEQNIQYF. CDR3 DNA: TGTGCCAGCAGTCTGACAGGGGAACAAAACATTCAGTACTTC.

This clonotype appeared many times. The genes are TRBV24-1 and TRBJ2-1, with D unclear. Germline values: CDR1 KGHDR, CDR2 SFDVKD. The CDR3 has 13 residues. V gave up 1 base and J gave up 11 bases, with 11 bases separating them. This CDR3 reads CATSDFLGPKQFF. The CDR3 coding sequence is TGTGCCACCAGTGATTTTCTCGGCCCTAAGCAGTTCTTC.

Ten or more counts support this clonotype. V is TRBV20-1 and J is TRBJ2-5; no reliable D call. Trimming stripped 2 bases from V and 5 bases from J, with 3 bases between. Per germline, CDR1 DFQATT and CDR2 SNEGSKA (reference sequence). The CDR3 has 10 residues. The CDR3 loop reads CSARLETQYF. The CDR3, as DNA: TGCAGTGCTAGACTGGAGACCCAGTACTTC.

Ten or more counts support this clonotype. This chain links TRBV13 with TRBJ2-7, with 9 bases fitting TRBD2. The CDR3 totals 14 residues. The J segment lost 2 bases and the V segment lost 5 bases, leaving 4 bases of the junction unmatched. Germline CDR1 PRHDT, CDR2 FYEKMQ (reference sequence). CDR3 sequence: CASSPSGIAYEQYF. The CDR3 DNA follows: TGTGCCAGCAGCCCTAGCGGGATCGCCTACGAGCAGTACTTC. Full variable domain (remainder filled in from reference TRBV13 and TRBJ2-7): AAGVIQSPRHLIKEKRETATLKCYPIPRHDTVYWYQQGPGQDPQFLISFYEKMQSDKGSIPDRFSAQQFSDYHSELNMSSLELGDSALYFCASSPSGIAYEQYFGPGTRLTVT.

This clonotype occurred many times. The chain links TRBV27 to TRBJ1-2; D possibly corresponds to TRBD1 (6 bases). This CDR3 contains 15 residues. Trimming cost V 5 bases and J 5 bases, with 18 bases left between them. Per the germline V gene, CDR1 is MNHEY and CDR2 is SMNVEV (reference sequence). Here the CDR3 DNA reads TGTGCCAGCAGTCCTGGACAGTATTACGGATATGGCTACACCTTC. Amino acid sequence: CASSPGQYYGYGYTF.

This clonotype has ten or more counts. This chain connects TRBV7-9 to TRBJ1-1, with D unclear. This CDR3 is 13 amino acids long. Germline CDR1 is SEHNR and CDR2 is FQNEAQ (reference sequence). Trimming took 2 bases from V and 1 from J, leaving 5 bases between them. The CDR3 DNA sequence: TGTGCCAGCAGCTTATTGACGAACACTGAAGCTTTCTTT. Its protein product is CASSLLTNTEAFF.

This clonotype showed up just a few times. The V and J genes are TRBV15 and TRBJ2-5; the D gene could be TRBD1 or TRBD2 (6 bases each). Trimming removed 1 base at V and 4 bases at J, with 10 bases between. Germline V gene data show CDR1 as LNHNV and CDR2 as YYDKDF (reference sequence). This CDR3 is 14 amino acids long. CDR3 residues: CATSRAGGRETQYF. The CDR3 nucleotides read TGTGCCACCAGCAGAGCTGGGGGGCGAGAGACCCAGTACTTC.

CDR3 region: CASSSMYLGDRETQYF. CDR3 DNA: TGTGCCAGCAGTTCCATGTACTTAGGGGATCGAGAGACCCAGTACTTC. The V call is TRBV6-1, the J call TRBJ2-5; TRBD1 is a possible D gene (5 bases). This CDR3 region has 16 residues. Trimming removed 5 bases at V and 4 bases at J, with 20 bases between. The germline V gene encodes CDR1 MNHNS and CDR2 SASEGT.

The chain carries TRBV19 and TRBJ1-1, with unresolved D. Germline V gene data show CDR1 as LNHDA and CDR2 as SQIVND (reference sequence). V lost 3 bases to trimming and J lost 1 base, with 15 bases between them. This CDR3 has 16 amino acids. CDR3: CASSIVGRARNTEAFF. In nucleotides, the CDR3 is TGTGCCAGTAGTATTGTAGGGAGGGCTCGGAACACTGAAGCTTTCTTT. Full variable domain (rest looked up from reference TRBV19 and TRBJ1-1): DGGITQSPKYLFRKEGQNVTLSCEQNLNHDAMYWYRQDPGQGLRLIYYSQIVNDFQKGDIAEGYSVSREKKESFPLTVTSAQKNPTAFYLCASSIVGRARNTEAFFGQGTRLTVV.

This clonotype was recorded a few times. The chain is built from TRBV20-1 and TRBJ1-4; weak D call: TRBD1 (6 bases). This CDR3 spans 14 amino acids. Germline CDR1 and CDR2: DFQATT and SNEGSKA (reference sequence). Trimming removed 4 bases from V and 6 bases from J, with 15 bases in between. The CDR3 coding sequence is TGCAGTGCTAAACGCCCAGGGGCGGATGAAAAACTGTTTTTT. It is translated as CSAKRPGADEKLFF.

This CDR3 reads CASSPTAWGQETQYF. CDR3 sequence (DNA): TGTGCCAGCTCACCAACGGCATGGGGCCAAGAGACCCAGTACTTC. This chain links TRBV18 with TRBJ2-5; D gene ambiguous. CDR1 and CDR2 (germline): KGHSH, LQKENI. This CDR3 comprises 15 residues. Trimming removed 2 bases from V and 1 base from J, with 11 bases in between.

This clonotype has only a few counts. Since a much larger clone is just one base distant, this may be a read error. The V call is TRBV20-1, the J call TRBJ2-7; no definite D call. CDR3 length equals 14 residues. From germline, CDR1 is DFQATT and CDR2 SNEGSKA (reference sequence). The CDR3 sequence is CSAPGPVFAYGQYF. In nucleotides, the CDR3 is TGCAGTGCCCCGGGTCCCGTGTTCGCCTACGGGCAGTACTTC.

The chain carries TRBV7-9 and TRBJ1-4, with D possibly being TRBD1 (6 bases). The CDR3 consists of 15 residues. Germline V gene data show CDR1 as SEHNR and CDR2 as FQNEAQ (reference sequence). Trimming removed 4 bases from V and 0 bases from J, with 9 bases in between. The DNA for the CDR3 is TGTGCCAGCAGCTCCCGGACAGCAACTAATGAAAAACTGTTTTTT. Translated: CASSSRTATNEKLFF.

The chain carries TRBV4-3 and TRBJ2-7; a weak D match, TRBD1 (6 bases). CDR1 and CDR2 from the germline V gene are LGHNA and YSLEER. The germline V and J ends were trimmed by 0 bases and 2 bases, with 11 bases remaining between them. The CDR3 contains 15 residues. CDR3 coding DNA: TGCGCCAGCAGCCAAGATGCACAGGGAGCCTACGAGCAGTACTTC. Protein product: CASSQDAQGAYEQYF.

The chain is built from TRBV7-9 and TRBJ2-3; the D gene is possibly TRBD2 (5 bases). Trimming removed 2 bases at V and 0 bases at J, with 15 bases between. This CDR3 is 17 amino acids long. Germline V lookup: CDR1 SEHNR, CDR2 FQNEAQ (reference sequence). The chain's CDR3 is CASSLFGGWRSTDTQYF. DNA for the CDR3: TGTGCCAGCAGCTTATTCGGCGGGTGGAGAAGCACAGATACGCAGTATTTT.

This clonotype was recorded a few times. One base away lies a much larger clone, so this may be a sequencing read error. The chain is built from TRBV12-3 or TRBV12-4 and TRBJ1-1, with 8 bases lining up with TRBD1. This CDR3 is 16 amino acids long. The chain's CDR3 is CTSITTGGPMNTEAFF. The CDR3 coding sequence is TGTACCAGCATTACTACAGGGGGTCCCATGAACACTGAAGCTTTCTTT.